Following are 27 T cell receptor beta chains from one sample sequenced in a study of molecular identifiers for immune sequencing clone quantification. TCRdb reprocessed the PCR reads via MiXCR and lists one record per CDR3 protein. The profile shows 60,000 to 65,000 distinct CDR3 sequences, around a fifth of them singletons. Sequencing was done on a sample of naive CD8+ T cells from blood, with Jurkat cell RNA spiked in. Subset meaning: FACS-sorted CD8+CD4-CCR7+CD45RA+ naive T cells. These receptors were obtained from a human donor in good health. Some libraries in this study had Jurkat cell RNA spiked in.

This clonotype was seen repeatedly, ten times or more. DNA of the CDR3: TGTGCCAGCAGCTTAGCAGGACATACCTCTGGAAACACCATATATTTT. Encoded protein: CASSLAGHTSGNTIYF. The rearrangement links TRBV7-9 to TRBJ1-3; perhaps TRBD1 as D (5 bases). The CDR3 contains 16 residues. The germline gives CDR1 SEHNR, CDR2 FQNEAQ (reference sequence). Trimming cost V 0 bases and J 0 bases, with 9 bases left between them.

Details on this clonotype: Given a much more abundant clone one base away, this may be a read error. This sequence joins TRBV19 and TRBJ2-7; 7 bases are a match to TRBD2. Trimming cost V 9 bases and J 6 bases; bases outside gene matches: 17. Per germline, CDR1 LNHDA and CDR2 SQIVND (reference sequence). The CDR3 is made up of 15 amino acids. CDR3 coding DNA: TGTGCCAGGCGTACTGGCGGGAGTAAGTTCGTCGAGCAGTACTTC. Its protein is CARRTGGSKFVEQYF.

This clonotype has ten or more counts. CDR3 sequence: CASSLFGLAESTDTQYF. The CDR3 DNA reads TGTGCCAGCAGTTTATTCGGACTAGCGGAAAGCACAGATACGCAGTATTTT. The chain carries TRBV28 and TRBJ2-3, with 10 bases fitting TRBD2. Per germline, CDR1 MDHEN and CDR2 SYDVKM. This CDR3 contains 17 residues. J gave up 0 bases and V 1 base, and 4 bases lay outside the gene matches.

As concerns this clonotype: Being one base from a much bigger clone, this may be a read error. CDR3 nucleotide sequence: TGTGCCAGCAGCTTAGCCTACGGGGCAGGGTACGAGCAGTACTTC. Protein: CASSLAYGAGYEQYF. The chain combines TRBV11-2 with TRBJ2-7, with D possibly called TRBD1 or TRBD2 (5 bases each). Germline CDR1 is SGHAT and CDR2 is FQNNGV. CDR3 length equals 15 residues. Trimming stripped 1 base from V and 4 bases from J, with 14 bases between.

There are many counts of this clonotype. V and J are TRBV6-1 and TRBJ2-3; 9 bases are shared with TRBD2. Germline CDR1 reads MNHNS; CDR2 reads SASEGT. V lost 2 bases, J lost 4 bases, and 7 bases stayed unmatched. The CDR3 loop spans 16 amino acids. CDR3 in amino acids: CASSELVAGGPDTQYF. DNA of the CDR3: TGTGCCAGCAGTGAATTAGTCGCGGGAGGGCCAGATACGCAGTATTTT.

This clonotype was counted at least ten times. This rearrangement joins TRBV4-2 to TRBJ2-7, with D unresolved. Germline-derived CDR1 and CDR2 are LGHNA and YNFKEQ. Trimming removed 3 bases from V and 4 bases from J, with 7 bases in between. This CDR3 is built from 12 residues. The CDR3 is CASSQGFYEQYF. CDR3 bases: TGTGCCAGCAGCCAGGGATTTTACGAGCAGTACTTC.

This clonotype has at least ten counts. V is TRBV20-1 and J is TRBJ2-5; a possible D gene is TRBD1 (5 bases). Per germline, CDR1 DFQATT and CDR2 SNEGSKA (reference sequence). This CDR3 comprises 13 residues. V dropped 3 bases and J dropped 4 bases, with 12 bases sitting between them. CDR3 loop: CSASVGVVETQYF. In DNA, the CDR3 is TGCAGTGCTAGCGTAGGGGTGGTAGAGACCCAGTACTTC.

This clonotype came up many times. V and J are TRBV7-9 and TRBJ1-6; no reliable D call. With 1 base removed from V and 5 bases from J, the gap between germline ends came to 6 bases. The CDR3 has 14 amino acids. CDR1 and CDR2 (germline): SEHNR, FQNEAQ (reference sequence). For the CDR3, the DNA is TGTGCCAGCAGCTTAGGCAGCAATAATTCACCCCTCCACTTT. Protein sequence: CASSLGSNNSPLHF.

The table lists this clonotype with many counts. The rearrangement joins TRBV4-1 to TRBJ2-5; D is unresolved. Germline V gives CDR1 MGHRA, CDR2 YSYEKL. The V end lost 3 bases, the J end lost 4 bases, and 9 bases lay between the germline ends. This CDR3 region has 13 residues. CDR3 nucleotide sequence: TGCGCCAGCAGCCATCGCGTTGGAGAGACCCAGTACTTC. It specifies CASSHRVGETQYF.

This clonotype occurred many times. This chain joins TRBV27 and TRBJ1-1, with D possibly matching TRBD1 (5 bases). This CDR3 region has 14 residues. Germline V lookup: CDR1 MNHEY, CDR2 SMNVEV (reference sequence). The V and J ends lost 3 bases and 6 bases respectively, with 14 bases between them. As DNA, the CDR3 is TGTGCCAGCAGTTTTAAAGGGAGGGGTCCTGAAGCTTTCTTT. Translating it yields CASSFKGRGPEAFF.

Regarding this clonotype: Its ends do not fully match the called genes, so a read error is possible. The chain links TRBV27 to TRBJ2-7; 7 bases fit TRBD1. Germline CDR1 reads MNHEY; CDR2 reads SMNVEV (reference sequence). The CDR3 has 12 amino acids. CDR3 DNA sequence: TGTGCCGGCAGCCGGACAGGCAACGAGCAGTACTTC. As protein: CAGSRTGNEQYF.

The chain recombines TRBV12-3 or TRBV12-4 with TRBJ2-1, with D unresolved. Trimming left V 6 bases short and J 8 bases short, with 11 bases between. The CDR3 totals 12 residues. For the CDR3, the DNA is TGTGCCAGCAGCCCGGGCGAGGATGAGCAGTTCTTC. It encodes CASSPGEDEQFF.

This clonotype turned up a few times. Possible read error: a much larger clone is one base away. The genes are TRBV7-9 and TRBJ2-1, with TRBD2 matching over 8 bases. The length of the CDR3 is 19 residues. CDR1 SEHNR and CDR2 FQNEAQ come from the germline V gene (reference sequence). The CDR3 nucleotides read TGTGCCCGCAGCTTAGTTTCAGCGGGAGCTCCCGTTTTGGTCAATGAGCAGTTCTTC. Its protein is CARSLVSAGAPVLVNEQFF.

This clonotype has just a few counts. This chain joins TRBV27 and TRBJ2-7, with TRBD2 identical over 7 bases. The ends lost 0 bases at V and 6 bases at J; junction bases unmatched: 8. Germline V CDR1 and CDR2: MNHEY, SMNVEV (reference sequence). This CDR3 region has 15 residues. CDR3 sequence (DNA): TGTGCCAGCAGTTTATCTGGGGGGGGTTTGTTCGAGCAGTACTTC. Protein: CASSLSGGGLFEQYF.

This clonotype was seen a handful of times. This chain links TRBV7-6 with TRBJ2-5; 9 bases map to TRBD2. The CDR3 covers 16 residues. The junction had 11 bases not matched to a gene; V was cut back by 5 bases and J by 4 bases. The germline CDR1 and CDR2 sequences are SGHVS and FNYEAQ. CDR3 protein: CASSIPGLASLETQYF. The CDR3 DNA is TGTGCCAGCAGCATACCGGGACTAGCTTCCCTAGAGACCCAGTACTTC.

In its sample, this clonotype was seen many times. The chain links TRBV27 to TRBJ1-2; 9 positions agree with TRBD1. V shed 1 base and J 2 bases; nucleotides not matched to a gene: 8. The CDR3 is 17 residues long. Germline CDR1 and CDR2: MNHEY and SMNVEV (reference sequence). CDR3 in amino acids: CASSLLVPGQGNYGYTF. CDR3 sequence (DNA): TGTGCCAGCAGTTTATTGGTGCCGGGACAGGGAAACTATGGCTACACCTTC.

The CDR3 region has the DNA TGTGCCAGCAGCCAAACTGGGGCTACCGGTGGCGAGCAGTACTTC. Translating it yields CASSQTGATGGEQYF. The rearrangement joins TRBV3-1 to TRBJ2-7, with a tentative D call TRBD1 (5 bases). The germline V gene encodes CDR1 LGHDT and CDR2 YNNKEL (reference sequence). The ends were cut back, 2 bases at V and 6 bases at J, with 17 bases in the middle. The length of the CDR3 is 15 residues.

Of note for this clonotype: This may be a read error, as it is one base from a much larger clone. The chain couples TRBV25-1 to TRBJ1-4, with a possible D match to TRBD1 (5 bases). The CDR3 is 15 amino acids. Germline CDR1 and CDR2: MGHDK and SYGVNS. The CDR3 sequence is CAGSDMWGTGEKLFF. CDR3 in DNA: TGTGCCGGCAGTGACATGTGGGGGACGGGTGAAAAACTGTTTTTT.

This clonotype came up many times. The V call is TRBV6-5, the J call TRBJ2-3, with D perhaps TRBD1 or TRBD2 (5 bases each). This CDR3 is built from 17 residues. Germline values: CDR1 MNHEY, CDR2 SVGAGI. The V and J ends lost 0 bases and 2 bases respectively, with 15 bases between them. Here the CDR3 reads CASSYSSGRPHTDTQYF. The CDR3 DNA sequence: TGTGCCAGCAGTTACTCGTCAGGGAGACCCCACACAGATACGCAGTATTTT.

With regard to this clonotype: A read error may explain this, as a much larger clone is one base away. V and J are TRBV28 and TRBJ2-5; no reliable D call. Per the germline V gene, CDR1 is MDHEN and CDR2 is SYDVKM. The CDR3 contains 15 residues. The CDR3 sequence is CGSRSSWTNQETQYF. Written as DNA, the CDR3 is TGTGGCAGCAGATCCTCATGGACGAACCAAGAGACCCAGTACTTC.

As to this clonotype: At one of its ends the junction is not consistent with the germline gene, which may arise from a read error. This CDR3 is CASGLARRTSRRAAYEQYF. The CDR3 DNA reads as TGTGCCAGCGGCTTAGCTCGGAGGACTAGCAGGAGGGCCGCCTACGAGCAGTACTTC. The chain links TRBV7-9 to TRBJ2-7, with 8 bases aligning to TRBD2. This CDR3 is built from 19 residues. CDR1 is SEHNR and CDR2 is FQNEAQ in the germline V gene (reference sequence).

This clonotype was recorded at least ten times. CDR3 residues: CASSIYQRGDNEQFF. For the CDR3, the DNA is TGTGCCAGTAGTATTTACCAACGGGGGGACAATGAGCAGTTCTTC. The chain has TRBV19 and TRBJ2-1, with 7 bases aligning to TRBD2. Germline V gene sequence: CDR1 LNHDA, CDR2 SQIVND (reference sequence). J gave up 5 bases and V 3 bases, and 7 bases lay outside the gene matches. The CDR3 contains 15 residues.

This clonotype was detected many times. The V and J genes are TRBV4-2 and TRBJ2-7, with D tentatively TRBD2 (5 bases). The germline gives CDR1 LGHNA, CDR2 YNFKEQ. The CDR3 sequence is 15 residues long. Trimming cost V 0 bases and J 3 bases, with 12 bases left between them. The CDR3 DNA is TGTGCCAGCAGCCAAGATCTCGGACTTGGCTACGAGCAGTACTTC. Protein: CASSQDLGLGYEQYF.

Only a few counts were recorded for this clonotype. This chain connects TRBV11-2 to TRBJ2-7; TRBD2 is a possible D gene (6 bases). Deletions cut 1 base from V and 1 base from J, with 11 bases between. Germline V gives CDR1 SGHAT, CDR2 FQNNGV. The CDR3 runs 15 residues. For the CDR3, the DNA is TGTGCCAGCAGCTTAGTGCGGGGTGGTTCCTACGAGCAGTACTTC. It encodes CASSLVRGGSYEQYF.

Ten or more counts support this clonotype. V and J are TRBV5-1 and TRBJ1-1; D not certain. This CDR3 spans 14 amino acids. V was pared by 4 bases and J by 4 bases, with 14 bases between. Germline V lookup: CDR1 SGHRS, CDR2 YFSETQ. The CDR3 region is CASSASKSFTEAFF. The CDR3 region has the DNA TGCGCCAGCAGCGCCTCAAAGTCATTCACTGAAGCTTTCTTT. Supplemented by reference TRBV5-1 and TRBJ1-1, the full variable domain reads KAGVTQTPRYLIKTRGQQVTLSCSPISGHRSVSWYQQTPGQGLQFLFEYFSETQRNKGNFPGRFSGRQFSNSRSEMNVSTLELGDSALYLCASSASKSFTEAFFGQGTRLTVV.

This clonotype was seen only a few times. The V and J genes are TRBV19 and TRBJ2-1, with 12 bases identical to TRBD2. The V and J ends lost 5 bases and 9 bases, in that order; junction bases with no gene match: 5. Germline V gene sequence: CDR1 LNHDA, CDR2 SQIVND (reference sequence). The CDR3 totals 14 residues. The CDR3 here is CASSWTSGNSEQFF. The CDR3 nucleotides read TGTGCCAGTAGTTGGACTAGCGGGAATAGTGAGCAGTTCTTC.

Details on this clonotype: This likely comes from a read error, as the CDR3 has no conserved phenylalanine or tryptophan at its end. The chain is built from TRBV30 and TRBJ1-1, with 7 bases lining up with TRBD1. The trim removed 4 bases at V and 5 bases at J, leaving 10 bases unmatched. The CDR3 loop spans 14 amino acids. Germline lookup yields CDR1 GTSNPN and CDR2 SVGIG (reference sequence). CDR3 protein: CAWTRGTDYTEAFS. CDR3 in DNA: TGTGCCTGGACCCGCGGGACAGACTATACTGAAGCTTTCTCT.